This entry lists 25 T cell receptor beta chains sequenced from one sample in a study of T cells in Graves' hyperthyroidism and ophthalmopathy. RNA transcripts served as the template for amplifying TCR beta CDR3 regions. The HTBI set primed first-round TCR CDR3 RT-PCR. TCRdb fed the multiplex PCR reads into MiXCR, producing one record per CDR3 protein. This sample has around 350,000 distinct CDR3 sequences, with around 15% found just once. Sequencing used blood. These receptors were collected from a woman aged 55-70 years with Graves' ophthalmopathy.

This clonotype was recorded many times. The chain has TRBV30 and TRBJ2-2, with 7 bases lining up with TRBD1. This CDR3 region has 16 residues. After removal of 2 bases from V and 6 bases from J, the junction contained 12 bases not matched to a gene. Germline CDR1 and CDR2: GTSNPN and SVGIG (reference sequence). This CDR3 is CAWSRTGSGTAGELFF. CDR3 DNA sequence: TGTGCCTGGAGTAGGACAGGATCTGGGACCGCCGGGGAGCTGTTTTTT.

This clonotype was seen ten or more times. V and J are TRBV20-1 and TRBJ2-5, with D tentatively TRBD1 or TRBD2 (6 bases each). V lost 5 bases and J 3 bases, leaving 16 bases between the germline ends. The CDR3 consists of 14 residues. Per the germline V gene, CDR1 is DFQATT and CDR2 is SNEGSKA (reference sequence). The CDR3 is CSAPLPGAEETQYF. CDR3 coding DNA: TGCAGTGCTCCCCTTCCGGGGGCTGAAGAGACCCAGTACTTC.

The V call is TRBV18, the J call TRBJ2-7, with D possibly matching TRBD1 (5 bases). Trimming took off 2 bases at V and 6 bases at J, with 8 bases between the two ends. Germline V CDR1 and CDR2: KGHSH, LQKENI. The CDR3 loop spans 12 amino acids. CDR3 sequence: CASSPGASEQYF. The CDR3 DNA reads TGTGCCAGCTCACCAGGGGCTAGCGAGCAGTACTTC.

This clonotype was found a few times. V usage is TRBV19 and J usage is TRBJ2-7, with TRBD1 matching 8 bases. The germline V gene has CDR1 LNHDA and CDR2 SQIVND (reference sequence). CDR3 length: 14 amino acids. With 4 bases clipped from V and 3 bases from J, the junction kept 5 bases outside the gene matches. DNA of the CDR3: TGTGCCAGTAGTACCAGGGACAGGAACTACGAGCAGTACTTC. This codes for CASSTRDRNYEQYF.

The chain employs TRBV5-1 and TRBJ2-2; no clear D. V lost 4 bases and J lost 1, with 8 bases in between. CDR3 length: 14 amino acids. Germline loops: CDR1 SGHRS, CDR2 YFSETQ. As DNA, the CDR3 is TGCGCCAGCAGCCAGGACGGGAACACCGGGGAGCTGTTTTTT. It specifies CASSQDGNTGELFF.

This clonotype was seen a few times. The chain couples TRBV15 to TRBJ2-2, with 12 nucleotides matching TRBD1. The germline V gene has CDR1 LNHNV and CDR2 YYDKDF (reference sequence). The CDR3 totals 15 residues. V shed 3 bases and J 7 bases; nucleotides not matched to a gene: 3. DNA of the CDR3: TGTGCCACCAGCAGGGGACAGGGGGCTGGCGGGGAGCTGTTTTTT. Amino acids: CATSRGQGAGGELFF. The full variable domain, rest sourced from reference TRBV15 and TRBJ2-2, is DAMVIQNPRYQVTQFGKPVTLSCSQTLNHNVMYWYQQKSSQAPKLLFHYYDKDFNNEADTPDNFQSRRPNTSFCFLDIRSPGLGDTAMYLCATSRGQGAGGELFFGEGSRLTVL.

This clonotype has at least ten counts. The genes are TRBV27 and TRBJ2-3; D possibly corresponds to TRBD1 (6 bases). CDR3 length: 16 residues. The germline V and J ends were trimmed by 8 bases and 4 bases, with 22 bases remaining between them. Germline V gene sequence: CDR1 MNHEY, CDR2 SMNVEV (reference sequence). The chain's CDR3 is CASLPRGVPSADTQYF. As DNA, the CDR3 is TGTGCCAGCCTCCCCAGGGGCGTCCCGTCAGCAGATACGCAGTATTTT.

This chain links TRBV9 with TRBJ1-6, with D unclear. V lost 2 bases, J lost 1 base, and 4 bases lay in between. Germline values: CDR1 SGDLS, CDR2 YYNGEE. CDR3 length equals 14 residues. This CDR3 reads CASSVKSYNSPLHF. The DNA for the CDR3 is TGTGCCAGCAGCGTGAAGTCCTATAATTCACCCCTCCACTTT. Full variable domain (outside the CDR3, taken from reference TRBV9 and TRBJ1-6): DSGVTQTPKHLITATGQRVTLRCSPRSGDLSVYWYQQSLDQGLQFLIQYYNGEERAKGNILERFSAQQFPDLHSELNLSSLELGDSALYFCASSVKSYNSPLHFGNGTRLTVT.

This clonotype occurred a few times. The chain recombines TRBV20-1 with TRBJ1-4, with D unresolved. Looked up from germline, CDR1 is DFQATT and CDR2 is SNEGSKA (reference sequence). Deletions cut 5 bases from V and 11 bases from J, with 15 bases between. The CDR3 sequence is 12 residues long. The CDR3 here is CSAPIVPKKLFF. Written as DNA, the CDR3 is TGCAGTGCTCCCATTGTACCCAAGAAACTGTTTTTT.

This clonotype has a handful of counts. CDR3: CASSLAGTATNEKLFF. The DNA for the CDR3 is TGTGCCAGCAGCTTAGCCGGCACAGCAACTAATGAAAAACTGTTTTTT. The gene calls are TRBV7-8 and TRBJ1-4; D remains unclear. The CDR3 spans 16 residues. Germline-derived CDR1 and CDR2 are SGHVS and FQNEAQ. The V end lost 0 bases, the J end lost 0 bases, and 8 bases lay between the germline ends.

J is TRBJ1-2 and V is TRBV6-1, with unresolved D. The CDR3 covers 13 residues. Deletions cut 4 bases from V and 1 base from J, with 7 bases between. Germline values: CDR1 MNHNS, CDR2 SASEGT. CDR3 amino acids: CASSGARNYGYTF. CDR3 coding DNA: TGTGCCAGCAGTGGAGCTCGTAACTATGGCTACACCTTC.

This sequence joins TRBV5-4 and TRBJ2-7; TRBD2 matches 11 bases. The CDR3 is 15 amino acids. The junction had 10 bases not matched to a gene; V was cut back by 4 bases and J by 7 bases. The germline V gene encodes CDR1 SGHNT and CDR2 YYREEE (reference sequence). CDR3 in DNA: TGTGCCAGCAGCCCACTAGCGGGAGTAGGCAATGAGCAGTACTTC. It translates to CASSPLAGVGNEQYF.

To note about this clonotype: A much larger clone differs from this one at a single base, so this may be a read error. The chain employs TRBV29-1 and TRBJ2-7; a possible D gene is TRBD2 (5 bases). CDR1 and CDR2 (germline): SQVTM, ANQGSEA. This CDR3 is built from 12 residues. V was cut by 7 bases and J by 6 bases, with 16 bases left in between. The CDR3 DNA follows: TGCAGCGCTGGGTCAGGCGGGCGCGAGCAGTACTTC. Protein product: CSAGSGGREQYF.

There are many counts of this clonotype. This chain links TRBV28 with TRBJ1-2, with a possible D match to TRBD1 (5 bases). Germline V gives CDR1 MDHEN, CDR2 SYDVKM. Between the trimmed V and J ends, which lost 4 bases and 8 bases, there was a span of 17 bases. The CDR3 is made up of 14 amino acids. This chain's CDR3 is CASSSRTLNWGYTF. Written as DNA, the CDR3 is TGTGCCAGCAGTTCCCGGACACTGAATTGGGGCTACACCTTC.

This clonotype came up a few times. The V and J genes are TRBV24-1 and TRBJ2-1; a possible D gene is TRBD2 (6 bases). The CDR3 extends over 15 amino acids. Deletions cut 1 base from V and 8 bases from J, with 14 bases between. CDR1 is KGHDR, CDR2 SFDVKD, per germline. CDR3 nucleotides: TGTGCCACCAGTGATTTCATCGGGAGTAAGGATGAGCAGTTCTTC. The encoded protein is CATSDFIGSKDEQFF.

This clonotype was seen ten or more times. The chain uses TRBV29-1 and TRBJ2-7; 8 nucleotides line up with TRBD2. The CDR3 consists of 14 residues. Germline CDR1 reads SQVTM; CDR2 reads ANQGSEA. The trim removed 6 bases at V and 5 bases at J, leaving 12 bases unmatched. For the CDR3, the DNA is TGCAGCGTCACCACGGGGGGGAGTTTCGACGAGCAGTACTTC. It codes for CSVTTGGSFDEQYF.

The V and J genes are TRBV12-3 or TRBV12-4 and TRBJ2-1, with 8 bases that match TRBD2. The CDR3 length is 15 residues. After removal of 6 bases from V and 10 bases from J, the junction contained 14 bases not matched to a gene. The DNA of the CDR3 is TGTGCCAGCAGCCCCGGGGGGGGCGGGCTCCCGGAGCAGTTCTTC. Residues: CASSPGGGGLPEQFF.

This clonotype has a count of ten or more. The chain joins TRBV2 to TRBJ2-1, with D perhaps TRBD2 (6 bases). Trimming pared 2 bases from V and 10 bases from J, leaving 12 bases between. Germline V gene data show CDR1 as SNHLY and CDR2 as FYNNEI. The CDR3 has 13 amino acids. The CDR3 coding sequence is TGTGCCAGCAGTGAAACGGGAGCGGTGGAGCAGTTCTTC. Translating it yields CASSETGAVEQFF.

This clonotype was counted ten times or more. The chain links TRBV7-2 to TRBJ1-3, with 7 bases lining up with TRBD1. The germline CDR1 and CDR2 sequences are SGHTA and FQGNSA. The CDR3 spans 16 residues. The V segment lost 2 bases and the J segment 2 bases; nucleotides outside the gene matches: 6. CDR3 region: CASSLRNRGPGNTIYF. CDR3 sequence (DNA): TGTGCCAGCAGCTTACGAAACAGGGGCCCTGGAAACACCATATATTTT.

This clonotype showed up many times. The CDR3 coding sequence is TGTGCCAGCACTGACCCCGGACACCGAAACACTGAAGCTTTCTTT. Protein product: CASTDPGHRNTEAFF. The chain recombines TRBV6-1 with TRBJ1-1; the D gene is possibly TRBD1 (5 bases). CDR3 length equals 15 residues. Trimming left V 7 bases short and J 2 bases short, with 17 bases between. CDR1 and CDR2 from the germline V gene are MNHNS and SASEGT.

V and J are TRBV7-8 and TRBJ2-2; D gene uncertain. From germline, CDR1 is SGHVS and CDR2 FQNEAQ. V was pared by 4 bases and J by 10 bases, with 10 bases between. The length of the CDR3 is 12 residues. CDR3 sequence (DNA): TGTGCCAGCAGCTCGAGTACTTCGGAGCTGTTTTTT. Translated, it gives CASSSSTSELFF.

This clonotype appeared a few times. The V gene is TRBV20-1, the J gene TRBJ2-5; the D gene is possibly TRBD1 (5 bases). The CDR3 is made up of 13 amino acids. CDR1 is DFQATT, CDR2 SNEGSKA, per germline (reference sequence). Trimming took off 6 bases at V and 0 bases at J, with 11 bases between the two ends. CDR3 amino acids: CSADAGNQETQYF. For the CDR3, the DNA is TGCAGTGCAGATGCAGGGAACCAAGAGACCCAGTACTTC.

The chain uses TRBV5-1 and TRBJ2-2; weak D call: TRBD1 (5 bases). V was cut by 4 bases and J by 7 bases, with 14 bases left in between. Germline assignment: CDR1 SGHRS and CDR2 YFSETQ. The CDR3 runs to 14 residues. The CDR3 DNA reads TGCGCCAGCAGCCAGACAGTGCAACACGGGGAGCTGTTTTTT. Its translation: CASSQTVQHGELFF.

In its sample, this clonotype was seen many times. The gene calls are TRBV6-2 or TRBV6-3 and TRBJ2-2; 13 positions match TRBD2. Germline-derived CDR1 and CDR2 are MNHEY and SVGEGT. V was pared by 2 bases and J by 6 bases, with 3 bases of the junction left unmatched. The CDR3 is 16 amino acids. The CDR3 DNA sequence: TGTGCCAGCAGTTACGGACTAGCGGGAGTGGCCGGGGAGCTGTTTTTT. Residues: CASSYGLAGVAGELFF.

This clonotype was counted many times. V usage is TRBV7-2 and J usage is TRBJ1-1; D unclear. The CDR3 has 11 amino acids. Germline loops: CDR1 SGHTA, CDR2 FQGNSA. The V end lost 6 bases, the J end lost 8 bases, and 10 bases lay between the germline ends. As DNA, the CDR3 is TGTGCCAGCAGTCACTCCGCCGAAGCTTTCTTT. It is translated as CASSHSAEAFF.